What follows are 19 T cell receptor beta chains derived from one specimen sequenced in a study of blood T cell repertoires in COVID-19. TCRdb's table, derived via immunoSEQ multiplex PCR, lists solely in-frame clones and lacks some. The sample includes approximately 400,000 clones, more than 70% of them seen just once. Sequencing was carried out using PBMCs or T cells enriched from blood (not recorded which). These receptors all come from a young woman who had recovered from COVID-19.

This chain uses TRBV7-8 with TRBJ2-5; 8 positions match TRBD2. The CDR3 totals 14 residues. The V gene's germline CDR1 is SGHVS and CDR2 FQNEAQ. Losses at the gene ends were 1 base for V and 3 bases for J; bases not matched to a gene: 1. CDR3 nucleotides: TGTGCCAGCAGCTTAGTAGCGGGGAAAGAGACCCAGTACTTC. Translating gives CASSLVAGKETQYF.

The chain is built from TRBV5-6 and TRBJ1-2, with 9 bases identical to TRBD1. The CDR3 is 14 residues long. The germline V gene has CDR1 SGHDT and CDR2 YYEEEE. Unmatched junction bases numbered 4, after V lost 4 bases and J lost 3 bases. The CDR3 protein is CASSQGQGYYGYTF. Written as DNA, the CDR3 is TGTGCCAGCAGCCAGGGACAGGGTTACTATGGCTACACCTTC. Filled out from reference TRBV5-6 and TRBJ1-2, the complete variable domain reads DAGVTQSPTHLIKTRGQQVTLRCSPKSGHDTVSWYQQALGQGPQFIFQYYEEEERQRGNFPDRFSGHQFPNYSSELNVNALLLGDSALYLCASSQGQGYYGYTFGSGTRLTVV.

The gene calls are TRBV11-2 and TRBJ1-2; D perhaps matches TRBD1 (5 bases). The CDR3 spans 14 residues. Germline CDR1 SGHAT, CDR2 FQNNGV. The germline V and J ends were trimmed by 5 bases and 6 bases, with 16 bases remaining between them. This chain's CDR3 is CASSQDHRGDGYTF. The CDR3 DNA sequence: TGTGCCAGCAGCCAGGACCATAGGGGCGATGGCTACACCTTC.

This rearrangement joins TRBV30 to TRBJ2-1, with 14 positions matching TRBD2. The germline V gene has CDR1 GTSNPN and CDR2 SVGIG (reference sequence). The CDR3 loop spans 16 amino acids. The junction had 9 bases not matched to a gene; V was cut back by 2 bases and J by 9 bases. In DNA, the CDR3 is TGTGCCTGGAGTTCTGCAGGACTAGCGGGGGGTCGTGAGCAGTTCTTC. Translated, it gives CAWSSAGLAGGREQFF.

CDR3 nucleotide sequence: TGTGCCAGCAGCCTCGTCCCGGGGACAGCCTATGGCTACACCTTC. As protein: CASSLVPGTAYGYTF. The J gene is TRBJ1-2, the V gene TRBV7-9; 7 bases align to TRBD1. J gave up 4 bases and V 5 bases, and 10 bases lay outside the gene matches. The CDR3 has 15 amino acids. CDR1 is SEHNR, CDR2 FQNEAQ, per germline (reference sequence). The variable domain in full, with the rest retrieved from reference TRBV7-9 and TRBJ1-2, is DTGVSQNPRHKITKRGQNVTFRCDPISEHNRLYWYRQTLGQGPEFLTYFQNEAQLEKSRLLSDRFSAERPKGSFSTLEIQRTEQGDSAMYLCASSLVPGTAYGYTFGSGTRLTVV.

This chain uses TRBV7-2 with TRBJ1-1; 7 bases fit TRBD1. CDR1 and CDR2 from the germline V gene are SGHTA and FQGNSA. Germline trimming cut 0 bases from V and 3 bases from J; bases unmatched to any gene: 4. The length of the CDR3 is 15 residues. The DNA for the CDR3 is TGTGCCAGCAGCTTAGCAACGCAGGGGGACACTGAAGCTTTCTTT. This gives the protein CASSLATQGDTEAFF.

The chain has TRBV28 and TRBJ2-5, with a tentative D call TRBD1 (6 bases). V was pared by 5 bases and J by 3 bases, with 22 bases between. The CDR3 covers 17 residues. Germline values: CDR1 MDHEN, CDR2 SYDVKM. CDR3 protein: CASSPLRTASLKETQYF. The CDR3 nucleotides are TGTGCCAGCAGTCCTCTCCGGACAGCAAGTCTTAAAGAGACCCAGTACTTC.

The CDR3 DNA sequence: TGTGCCAGTAAAACAACTAGCAATCAGCCCCAGCATTTT. Protein: CASKTTSNQPQHF. The chain joins TRBV19 to TRBJ1-5; D gene unclear. The CDR3 consists of 13 residues. The V end lost 7 bases, the J end lost 0 bases, and 7 bases lay between the germline ends. CDR1 is LNHDA, CDR2 SQIVND, per germline (reference sequence).

This clone was seen only once. The V gene is TRBV29-1, the J gene TRBJ1-2; 8 nucleotides agree with TRBD1. The ends lost 4 bases at V and 5 bases at J; junction bases unmatched: 12. Germline V CDR1 and CDR2: SQVTM, ANQGSEA. The CDR3 runs to 15 residues. The DNA for the CDR3 is TGCAGCGTTGCCACCCCGGGACAGGAGATATATGGCTACACCTTC. Translating it yields CSVATPGQEIYGYTF.

The gene calls are TRBV5-1 and TRBJ2-2; 13 nucleotides match TRBD2. CDR1 SGHRS and CDR2 YFSETQ come from the germline V gene. With V trimmed by 3 bases and J by 0 bases, 5 bases remained unmatched. There are 18 residues in the CDR3. The CDR3 here is CASSWSGTSGANTGELFF. DNA of the CDR3: TGCGCCAGCAGCTGGAGCGGGACTAGCGGGGCGAACACCGGGGAGCTGTTTTTT. Filled out from reference TRBV5-1 and TRBJ2-2, the complete variable domain reads KAGVTQTPRYLIKTRGQQVTLSCSPISGHRSVSWYQQTPGQGLQFLFEYFSETQRNKGNFPGRFSGRQFSNSRSEMNVSTLELGDSALYLCASSWSGTSGANTGELFFGEGSRLTVL.

The chain links TRBV5-4 to TRBJ2-3; 10 bases map to TRBD2. This CDR3 spans 17 amino acids. Germline values: CDR1 SGHNT, CDR2 YYREEE (reference sequence). V lost 0 bases, J lost 1 base, and 5 bases stayed unmatched. The CDR3 DNA reads TGTGCCAGCAGCTTGGTGGCCGGGACTAGCGGCACAGATACGCAGTATTTT. Protein sequence: CASSLVAGTSGTDTQYF.

The J gene is TRBJ1-4, the V gene TRBV5-8; 9 bases match TRBD1. Losses at the gene ends were 3 bases for V and 7 bases for J; bases not matched to a gene: 13. There are 17 residues in the CDR3. Germline CDR1 is SGHTS and CDR2 is YDEGEE. The CDR3 here is CASSSGQGLTVGEKLFF. CDR3 coding DNA: TGTGCCAGCAGCTCGGGACAGGGACTCACTGTGGGTGAAAAACTGTTTTTT.

J is TRBJ2-4 and V is TRBV3-1 (or the pseudogene TRBV3-2); D uncertain. Trimming removed 2 bases from V and 0 bases from J, with 14 bases in between. Germline lookup yields CDR1 LGHDT and CDR2 YNNKEL (reference sequence). The CDR3 is 17 residues long. The CDR3 DNA is TGTGCCAGCAGCCAATCGCAGGTGCCGCTAGCCAAAAACATTCAGTACTTC. It is translated as CASSQSQVPLAKNIQYF.

V and J are TRBV12-3 or TRBV12-4 and TRBJ1-1; D is undetermined. This CDR3 has 13 amino acids. Trimming stripped 3 bases from V and 6 bases from J, with 11 bases between. CDR3 sequence (DNA): TGTGCCAGCAGTTTCATGCGCGCGTCTGAAGCTTTCTTT. It encodes CASSFMRASEAFF.

This sequence joins TRBV5-6 and TRBJ1-1, with TRBD1 matching 9 bases. With V trimmed by 3 bases and J by 0 bases, 3 bases remained unmatched. This CDR3 is built from 15 residues. Germline CDR1 and CDR2: SGHDT and YYEEEE. CDR3 region: CASSWGTGLNTEAFF. DNA of the CDR3: TGTGCCAGCAGCTGGGGGACAGGGCTGAACACTGAAGCTTTCTTT.

The V call is TRBV4-3, the J call TRBJ2-1; 9 bases match TRBD1. The CDR3 totals 17 residues. Germline loops: CDR1 LGHNA, CDR2 YSLEER. The ends lost 4 bases at V and 2 bases at J; junction bases unmatched: 9. CDR3 nucleotides: TGCGCCAGCAGCCCGAGGGGAGGACAGGGGACCTACAATGAGCAGTTCTTC. This encodes CASSPRGGQGTYNEQFF.

V usage is TRBV6-5 and J usage is TRBJ1-2; 10 nucleotides align to TRBD1. The CDR3 contains 14 residues. Per germline, CDR1 MNHEY and CDR2 SVGAGI. The trim removed 6 bases at V and 7 bases at J, leaving 8 bases unmatched. Here the CDR3 DNA reads TGTGCCAGCAGCGCCAGACAGGGGGCACTTGGCTACACCTTC. It specifies CASSARQGALGYTF.

This chain connects TRBV15 to TRBJ2-1; D gene uncertain. V was clipped by 3 bases and J by 4 bases, with 7 bases between them. This CDR3 comprises 13 residues. Germline CDR1 and CDR2: LNHNV and YYDKDF (reference sequence). DNA for the CDR3: TGTGCCACCAGCAGTGGCATATACAATGAGCAGTTCTTC. Translated, it gives CATSSGIYNEQFF. The entire variable domain, with the rest obtained from reference TRBV15 and TRBJ2-1, is as follows: DAMVIQNPRYQVTQFGKPVTLSCSQTLNHNVMYWYQQKSSQAPKLLFHYYDKDFNNEADTPDNFQSRRPNTSFCFLDIRSPGLGDTAMYLCATSSGIYNEQFFGPGTRLTVL.

This clone was recorded once. This sequence joins TRBV20-1 and TRBJ1-1, with unresolved D. The CDR3 length is 11 residues. Trimming cost V 6 bases and J 1 base, with 6 bases left between them. CDR1 is DFQATT and CDR2 is SNEGSKA in the germline V gene (reference sequence). In DNA form, the CDR3 reads TGCAGTGCGCGGGAGAACACTGAAGCTTTCTTT. Translation gives CSARENTEAFF.